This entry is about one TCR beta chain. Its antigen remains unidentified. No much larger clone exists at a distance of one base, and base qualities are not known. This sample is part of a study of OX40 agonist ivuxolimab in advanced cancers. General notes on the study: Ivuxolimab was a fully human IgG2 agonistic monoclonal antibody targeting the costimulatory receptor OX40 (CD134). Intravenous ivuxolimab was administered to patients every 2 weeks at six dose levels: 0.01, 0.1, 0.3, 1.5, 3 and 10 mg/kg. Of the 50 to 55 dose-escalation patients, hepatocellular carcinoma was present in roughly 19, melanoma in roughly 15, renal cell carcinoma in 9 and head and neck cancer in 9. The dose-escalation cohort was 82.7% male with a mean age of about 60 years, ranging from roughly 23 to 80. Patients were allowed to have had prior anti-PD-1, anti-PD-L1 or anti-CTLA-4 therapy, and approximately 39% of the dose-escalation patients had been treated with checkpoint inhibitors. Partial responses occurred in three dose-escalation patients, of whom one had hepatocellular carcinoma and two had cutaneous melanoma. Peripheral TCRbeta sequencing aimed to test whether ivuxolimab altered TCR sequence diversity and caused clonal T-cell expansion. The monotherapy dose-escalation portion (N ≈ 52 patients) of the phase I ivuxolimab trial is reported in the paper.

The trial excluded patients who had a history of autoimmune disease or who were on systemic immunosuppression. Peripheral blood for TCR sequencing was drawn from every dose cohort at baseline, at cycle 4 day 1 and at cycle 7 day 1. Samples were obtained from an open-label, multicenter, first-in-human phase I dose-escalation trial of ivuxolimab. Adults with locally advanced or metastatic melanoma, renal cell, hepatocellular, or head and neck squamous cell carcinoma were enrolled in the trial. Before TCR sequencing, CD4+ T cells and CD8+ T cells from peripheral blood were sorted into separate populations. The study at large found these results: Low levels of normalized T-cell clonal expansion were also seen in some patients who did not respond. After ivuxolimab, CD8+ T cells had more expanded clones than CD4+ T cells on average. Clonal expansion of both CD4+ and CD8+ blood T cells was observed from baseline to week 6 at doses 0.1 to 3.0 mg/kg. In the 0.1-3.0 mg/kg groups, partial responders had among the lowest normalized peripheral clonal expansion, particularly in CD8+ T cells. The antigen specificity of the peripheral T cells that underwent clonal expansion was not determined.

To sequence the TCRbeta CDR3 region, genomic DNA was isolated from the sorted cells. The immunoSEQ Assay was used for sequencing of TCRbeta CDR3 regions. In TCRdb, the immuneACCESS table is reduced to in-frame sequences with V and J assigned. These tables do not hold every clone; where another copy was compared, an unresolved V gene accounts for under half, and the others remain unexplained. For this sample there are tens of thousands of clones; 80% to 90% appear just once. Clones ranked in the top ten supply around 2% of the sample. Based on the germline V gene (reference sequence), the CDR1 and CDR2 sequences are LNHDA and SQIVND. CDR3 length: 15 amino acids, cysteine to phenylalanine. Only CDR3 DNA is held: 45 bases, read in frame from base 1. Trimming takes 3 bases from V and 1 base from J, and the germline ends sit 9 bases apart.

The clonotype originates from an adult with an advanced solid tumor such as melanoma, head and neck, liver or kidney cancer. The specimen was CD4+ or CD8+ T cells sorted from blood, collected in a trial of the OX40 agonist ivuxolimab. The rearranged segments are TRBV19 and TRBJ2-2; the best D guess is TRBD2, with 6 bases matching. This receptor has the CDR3 CASSIGTVNTGELFF. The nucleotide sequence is TGTGCCAGTAGTATCGGGACTGTGAACACCGGGGAGCTGTTTTTT.